This T cell receptor (beta chain) is from a study of CD8+ T cells in alopecia areata. Points from the study as a whole: Normal scalp showed lower clonality than lesional scalp, especially alopecia totalis/universalis.

After isolation, RNA underwent reverse transcription to generate cDNA as the sequencing template. The protocol was immunoSEQ multiplex PCR, while the TCRdb copy is restricted to in-frame clones and leaves out a portion. Altogether 250,000 or so clones are present, under 70% being singletons, with the ten largest covering approximately 1.2%. For this clone: Its antigen is unknown. Other nucleotide sequences from this sample produce the same CDR3.

The V segment lost 2 bases and the J segment 7 bases; nucleotides outside the gene matches: 6. The CDR3 is made up of 14 amino acids. The V gene's germline CDR1 is SGHNT and CDR2 YYREEE (reference sequence). Patients with alopecia areata provided lesional scalp punch biopsies as well as peripheral blood. A FACSAria was used to sort CD4+ and CD8+ T cells. These cells came from PBMCs. The genes are TRBV5-4 and TRBJ2-4; 7 bases map to TRBD2. Sample: CD4+ T cells sorted from blood, taken at week 0. The TCR originated in a human donor with alopecia areata. The CDR3 bases are TGTGCCAGCAGCTTCGAGACTAGCTCCAACATTCAGTACTTC. Its protein is CASSFETSSNIQYF.